The clone carrying this T cell receptor (beta chain) is labeled medium-sized (0.01 to 0.1%). TCRdb passed the RT-PCR reads through MiXCR, listing each CDR3 protein once. The data show roughly 1,800 distinct CDR3 sequences, around 4.7% seen once. The sample originates from a study of patients and donors after allogeneic stem cell transplantation. The CDR3 consists of 15 residues. V lost 3 bases, J lost 2 bases, and 11 bases lay in between. CDR1 and CDR2 (germline): WNHNN, SYGVQD (reference sequence). The sample taken for sequencing was blood, either unsorted or a sorted T cell fraction (not recorded which). This clonotype was obtained from a human donor who was either an allogeneic HSCT recipient or a stem cell or donor lymphocyte infusion donor (not recorded which). It is not recorded whose cells these are; they may come from a transplant donor. This rearrangement joins TRBV10-1 to TRBJ2-4; perhaps TRBD2 as D (5 bases). Written as DNA, the CDR3 is TGCGCCAGCAGTGACGAGGGAGTGCCCAAAAACATTCAGTACTTC. Translated, it gives CASSDEGVPKNIQYF.